The 6 T cell receptor beta chains presented below share a single source sample, sequenced in a study of T-cell memory formation after mild COVID-19. TCRdb analysed the 5' RACE reads with MiXCR anew, one entry per CDR3 protein. The table lists roughly 200,000 distinct CDR3 sequences, approximately 16% of them singletons. The sample taken for sequencing was PBMCs or a T cell subset sorted from them (not recorded which). Receptors were obtained from an adult woman who had mild COVID-19 (a few samples of this study predate the infection). Cell type and time point are not known.

At least ten counts were recorded for this clonotype. The chain is built from TRBV6-2 or TRBV6-3 and TRBJ2-2; perhaps TRBD1 as D (6 bases). This CDR3 has 15 residues. Germline V gene lookup returns CDR1 MNHEY and CDR2 SVGEGT. V lost 5 bases and J lost 7, with 17 bases in between. The CDR3 protein is CASSLRQEKVGELFF. CDR3 nucleotides: TGTGCCAGCAGTCTCCGACAGGAAAAAGTCGGGGAGCTGTTTTTT.

V usage is TRBV7-6 and J usage is TRBJ1-1; D is undetermined. The CDR3 has 13 amino acids. Trimming took off 2 bases at V and 5 bases at J, with 9 bases between the two ends. Germline CDR1 reads SGHVS; CDR2 reads FNYEAQ. This CDR3 reads CASSLQESTEAFF. DNA for the CDR3: TGTGCCAGCAGCTTACAGGAAAGTACTGAAGCTTTCTTT.

The chain joins TRBV3-2 to TRBJ2-5. TRBV3-2 is a listed pseudogene. CDR3 length: 15 residues. The CDR3: CASSQEQGYQETQYF. The CDR3 nucleotides are TGTGCCAGCAGCCAAGAACAAGGGTACCAAGAGACCCAGTACTTC.

This chain connects TRBV19 to TRBJ1-6, with D tentatively TRBD1 (5 bases). The CDR3 extends over 15 amino acids. Germline CDR1 reads LNHDA; CDR2 reads SQIVND (reference sequence). V lost 7 bases and J 6 bases, leaving 16 bases between the germline ends. CDR3 protein: CASKTTGTRNSPLHF. The CDR3 DNA reads as TGTGCCAGTAAAACAACCGGGACCCGTAATTCACCCCTCCACTTT.

This clonotype was detected only a few times. J is TRBJ2-5 and V is TRBV20-1; TRBD1 might be the D (6 bases). V was pared by 1 base and J by 7 bases, with 13 bases between. The CDR3 covers 13 residues. The germline V gene encodes CDR1 DFQATT and CDR2 SNEGSKA (reference sequence). The CDR3 protein is CSARGGPRGTQYF. CDR3 nucleotide sequence: TGCAGTGCTAGAGGGGGGCCAAGGGGGACCCAGTACTTC.

This clonotype was detected only a few times. The chain is built from TRBV5-1 and TRBJ1-4, with D perhaps matching TRBD1 (6 bases). Trimming stripped 7 bases from V and 8 bases from J, with 15 bases between. The CDR3 is made up of 13 amino acids. Germline-derived CDR1 and CDR2 are SGHRS and YFSETQ. The CDR3 spells CASRQVQGEKLFF. The CDR3 DNA is TGCGCCAGCCGACAGGTGCAGGGCGAAAAACTGTTTTTT.